The 18 T cell receptor beta chains given below trace back to one sample, sequenced in a study of cytomegalovirus exposure and HLA in healthy donors (dated by TCRdb to 2016 to 2017). The library came from the immunoSEQ multiplex PCR assay. For the multiplex PCR, a mixture combining 60 forward primers for TCR Vbeta segments and 13 reverse primers for TCR Jbeta segments was used. Held by TCRdb, this immuneACCESS table contains in-frame sequences only and omits some clones. Under half of the omission traces to an unresolved V gene where checked; the cause of the rest is unknown. The sample table includes fewer than 60,000 clones. Approximately 12% of the sample is held by the ten biggest clonotypes. The sequencing input was PBMCs. The receptors come from a woman aged 25 to 39 in good health and CMV-seropositive.

This chain joins TRBV25-1 and TRBJ2-7; TRBD1 matches 8 bases. Germline loops: CDR1 MGHDK, CDR2 SYGVNS. Losses at the gene ends were 2 bases for V and 4 bases for J; bases not matched to a gene: 7. The CDR3 sequence is 15 residues long. The CDR3: CASSEDQGAGYEQYF. CDR3 nucleotide sequence: TGTGCCAGCAGTGAAGATCAGGGGGCAGGGTACGAGCAGTACTTC.

CDR3 residues: CSARSGGPLKNRGLYGYTF. Written as DNA, the CDR3 is TGCAGCGCCCGTTCGGGTGGCCCCCTTAAAAACAGGGGTCTCTATGGCTACACCTTC. The J gene is TRBJ1-2, the V gene TRBV29-1; the match to TRBD1 covers 7 bases. Germline assignment: CDR1 SQVTM and CDR2 ANQGSEA. After removal of 7 bases from V and 4 bases from J, the junction contained 27 bases not matched to a gene. The CDR3 extends over 19 amino acids.

The chain carries TRBV5-4 and TRBJ2-1; D uncertain. CDR3 length: 12 residues. Germline values: CDR1 SGHNT, CDR2 YYREEE (reference sequence). V was trimmed by 1 base and J by 7 bases, leaving 6 bases between them. The CDR3 DNA reads TGTGCCAGCAGCTTGTCCCGGAATGAGCAGTTCTTC. It translates to CASSLSRNEQFF.

The chain joins TRBV6-5 to TRBJ2-1, with 12 bases aligning to TRBD2. In germline, CDR1 is MNHEY, CDR2 SVGAGI. The CDR3 is 15 amino acids. Losses at the gene ends were 6 bases for V and 3 bases for J; bases not matched to a gene: 3. The CDR3: CASSETSGGYNEQFF. The CDR3 region has the DNA TGTGCCAGCAGCGAGACTAGCGGGGGCTACAATGAGCAGTTCTTC.

The chain employs TRBV14 and TRBJ2-1, with a tentative D call TRBD2 (6 bases). V was trimmed by 2 bases and J by 9 bases, leaving 11 bases between them. The CDR3 loop spans 13 amino acids. The V gene's germline CDR1 is SGHDN and CDR2 FVKESK. CDR3 nucleotides: TGTGCCAGCAGCCAAACGGGAGAAGTTGAGCAGTTCTTC. Its protein is CASSQTGEVEQFF.

This chain joins TRBV6-1 and TRBJ2-7, with D possibly matching TRBD1 (6 bases). This CDR3 has 14 residues. Looked up from germline, CDR1 is MNHNS and CDR2 is SASEGT. Deletions cut 2 bases from V and 3 bases from J, with 11 bases between. The DNA for the CDR3 is TGTGCCAGCAGTGAATTTGGGACAAACTACGAGCAGTACTTC. Translated: CASSEFGTNYEQYF.

The V call is TRBV7-2, the J call TRBJ2-7, with a weak D call TRBD1 (5 bases). Per germline, CDR1 SGHTA and CDR2 FQGNSA. With 4 bases removed from V and 7 bases from J, the gap between germline ends came to 17 bases. The CDR3 consists of 14 residues. CDR3 nucleotide sequence: TGTGCCAGCAGCTCACCTAGGGGCCCTAGGGAGCAGTACTTC. Its protein product is CASSSPRGPREQYF.

The V gene is TRBV7-3, the J gene TRBJ2-7; D possibly corresponds to TRBD2 (6 bases). This CDR3 comprises 14 residues. Per germline, CDR1 SGHTA and CDR2 FQGTGA. V lost 5 bases and J 2 bases, leaving 13 bases between the germline ends. CDR3 protein: CASSPHAGTYEQYF. The DNA of the CDR3 is TGTGCCAGCAGCCCTCACGCGGGGACCTACGAGCAGTACTTC.

The rearrangement uses TRBV30 and TRBJ1-2; 7 bases map to TRBD1. The germline CDR1 and CDR2 sequences are GTSNPN and SVGIG (reference sequence). The V and J ends lost 8 bases and 3 bases, in that order; junction bases with no gene match: 9. This CDR3 has 13 residues. This chain's CDR3 is CALSTTGDYGYTF. CDR3 coding DNA: TGTGCCCTTTCCACTACAGGGGACTATGGCTACACCTTC.

This chain uses TRBV29-1 with TRBJ2-5; D gene unclear. The CDR3 length is 13 residues. V was pared by 1 base and J by 5 bases, with 11 bases between. Germline V lookup: CDR1 SQVTM, CDR2 ANQGSEA. The CDR3 sequence: CSVEVTVRETQYF. The CDR3, as DNA: TGCAGCGTTGAAGTTACAGTACGGGAGACCCAGTACTTC. Full variable domain (rest looked up from reference TRBV29-1 and TRBJ2-5): SAVISQKPSRDICQRGTSLTIQCQVDSQVTMMFWYRQQPGQSLTLIATANQGSEATYESGFVIDKFPISRPNLTFSTLTVSNMSPEDSSIYLCSVEVTVRETQYFGPGTRLLVL.

The chain employs TRBV5-1 and TRBJ2-6; a possible D gene is TRBD1 (6 bases). The CDR3 covers 14 residues. Trimming removed 7 bases from V and 1 base from J, with 9 bases in between. In germline, CDR1 is SGHRS, CDR2 YFSETQ. The CDR3, as DNA: TGCGCCAGCGAAACAGGGTCTGGGGCCAACGTCCTGACTTTC. Protein: CASETGSGANVLTF.

V usage is TRBV11-3 and J usage is TRBJ2-5; 8 bases align to TRBD1. This CDR3 comprises 15 residues. CDR1 SGHNT and CDR2 YENEEA come from the germline V gene. The ends lost 6 bases at V and 5 bases at J; junction bases unmatched: 11. The CDR3 nucleotides read TGTGCCAGCAGTTGGGACAGGAAAAGGGTGGAGACCCAGTACTTC. Encoded protein: CASSWDRKRVETQYF.

The genes are TRBV5-4 and TRBJ2-7; D not resolved. Germline V lookup: CDR1 SGHNT, CDR2 YYREEE (reference sequence). V was trimmed by 0 bases and J by 1 base, leaving 5 bases between them. This CDR3 is built from 13 residues. CDR3 DNA: TGTGCCAGCAGCTTGGAACAGTCCTACGAGCAGTACTTC. It specifies CASSLEQSYEQYF.

The chain links TRBV29-1 to TRBJ2-1, with a weak D call TRBD2 (6 bases). The CDR3 totals 12 residues. Between the trimmed V and J ends, which lost 5 bases and 5 bases, there was a span of 10 bases. CDR1 is SQVTM and CDR2 is ANQGSEA in the germline V gene. The CDR3 DNA reads as TGCAGCGTTAAGGGAGGCGACAATGAGCAGTTCTTC. Protein sequence: CSVKGGDNEQFF.

The chain combines TRBV5-1 with TRBJ1-4; D is possibly TRBD1 (6 bases). The CDR3 length is 15 residues. V lost 2 bases and J lost 8, with 16 bases in between. The germline V gene has CDR1 SGHRS and CDR2 YFSETQ. CDR3 in DNA: TGCGCCAGCAGCTTCAGGGGCCCTAGGGGGGAAAAACTGTTTTTT. Its translation: CASSFRGPRGEKLFF.

V is TRBV19 and J is TRBJ2-7, with D possibly TRBD1 on 6 matching bases. Germline values: CDR1 LNHDA, CDR2 SQIVND (reference sequence). The CDR3 is 13 residues long. V was pared by 7 bases and J by 3 bases, with 13 bases between. CDR3 protein: CASTAGRGYEQYF. Here the CDR3 DNA reads TGTGCCAGTACGGCGGGCAGGGGCTACGAGCAGTACTTC.

The chain links TRBV6-5 to TRBJ1-6; D unresolved. Trimming stripped 5 bases from V and 3 bases from J, with 2 bases between. The CDR3 runs 12 residues. Germline CDR1 reads MNHEY; CDR2 reads SVGAGI. The CDR3 sequence is CASSLYNSPLHF. Here the CDR3 DNA reads TGTGCCAGCAGTCTCTATAATTCACCCCTCCACTTT.

The chain employs TRBV19 and TRBJ2-3, with TRBD1 matching over 9 bases. The CDR3 runs 15 residues. V lost 4 bases, J lost 3 bases, and 5 bases stayed unmatched. Germline CDR1 LNHDA, CDR2 SQIVND (reference sequence). The chain's CDR3 is CASSKTGTGTDTQYF. Written as DNA, the CDR3 is TGTGCCAGTAGTAAAACCGGGACAGGGACAGATACGCAGTATTTT.